These 19 T cell receptor beta chains were all obtained from the same sample, sequenced in a study of shared clonotypes between healthy human individuals. Sequencing was performed with immunoSEQ multiplex PCR; in TCRdb, only in-frame clones are kept and a portion is missing. The data contain over a million clones, about 75% of them singletons. What was sequenced was memory CD4+ T cells sorted from blood. Indicated subset: CD45RA-negative fraction. Source of these receptors: a man in his late teens or twenties in good health.

The chain links TRBV11-2 to TRBJ2-2; D might be TRBD2 (6 bases). Per the germline V gene, CDR1 is SGHAT and CDR2 is FQNNGV. This CDR3 has 14 amino acids. Between the trimmed V and J ends, which lost 0 bases and 6 bases, there was a span of 8 bases. CDR3 sequence reads: CASSLDRGSGELFF. The CDR3 nucleotides read TGTGCCAGCAGCTTAGATCGGGGGTCCGGGGAGCTGTTTTTT.

The V and J genes are TRBV4-2 and TRBJ1-2; D remains ambiguous. The germline CDR1 and CDR2 sequences are LGHNA and YNFKEQ. The CDR3 length is 14 residues. The ends were cut back, 1 base at V and 3 bases at J, with 9 bases in the middle. The CDR3 here is CASSQADRDYGYTF. The CDR3 DNA reads as TGTGCCAGCAGCCAAGCGGATAGGGACTATGGCTACACCTTC.

The rearrangement uses TRBV7-3 and TRBJ2-6; 7 bases are shared with TRBD1. This CDR3 has 17 amino acids. Germline lookup yields CDR1 SGHTA and CDR2 FQGTGA. V was clipped by 4 bases and J by 4 bases; unmatched bases: 10. This chain's CDR3 is CASSYSGTVSGANVLTF. CDR3 nucleotide sequence: TGTGCCAGCAGCTACTCCGGGACAGTATCAGGGGCCAACGTCCTGACTTTC. The whole variable domain, filled in from reference TRBV7-3 and TRBJ2-6, reads GAGVSQTPSNKVTEKGKYVELRCDPISGHTALYWYRQSLGQGPEFLIYFQGTGAADDSGLPNDRFFAVRPEGSVSTLKIQRTERGDSAVYLCASSYSGTVSGANVLTFGAGSRLTVL.

The chain carries TRBV6-1 and TRBJ1-1; 10 bases line up with TRBD1. CDR1 is MNHNS and CDR2 is SASEGT in the germline V gene. V dropped 4 bases and J dropped 0; count of bases not matched to a gene: 5. This CDR3 is 16 amino acids long. The CDR3 spells CASSAGTGVLNTEAFF. CDR3 nucleotide sequence: TGTGCCAGCAGTGCTGGGACAGGGGTACTGAACACTGAAGCTTTCTTT.

The chain couples TRBV28 to TRBJ2-7, with 10 bases lining up with TRBD1. Germline-derived CDR1 and CDR2 are MDHEN and SYDVKM. CDR3 length: 15 residues. The trim removed 5 bases at V and 1 base at J, leaving 5 bases unmatched. CDR3 in amino acids: CASSPGGQGSYEQYF. The CDR3 DNA sequence: TGTGCCAGCAGTCCCGGGGGACAGGGGTCCTACGAGCAGTACTTC.

This clone came up a few times. This sequence joins TRBV23-1 and TRBJ2-7, with D possibly called TRBD1 or TRBD2 (5 bases each). TRBV23-1 is filed as an ORF, its function uncertain. V was cut by 4 bases and J by 0 bases, with 10 bases left in between. The CDR3 consists of 14 residues. This CDR3 reads CASSRGPGSYEQYF. The CDR3 DNA sequence: TGCGCCAGCAGTCGGGGACCAGGCTCCTACGAGCAGTACTTC.

The chain links TRBV6-1 to TRBJ1-2; 8 bases align to TRBD1. Germline-derived CDR1 and CDR2 are MNHNS and SASEGT. The ends lost 5 bases at V and 8 bases at J; junction bases unmatched: 4. The CDR3 covers 12 residues. The CDR3 DNA follows: TGTGCCAGCAGTTCTACAGGGGGAGGCTACACCTTC. Protein sequence: CASSSTGGGYTF.

The chain couples TRBV18 to TRBJ1-2, with 10 nucleotides matching TRBD1. V lost 4 bases to trimming and J lost 4 bases; unmatched junction nucleotides: 6. CDR1 is KGHSH and CDR2 is LQKENI in the germline V gene. The CDR3 spans 15 residues. CDR3: CASSQGQGTLYGYTF. CDR3 nucleotides: TGTGCCAGCTCACAGGGACAGGGGACGCTCTATGGCTACACCTTC.

The rearrangement links TRBV5-1 to TRBJ1-1; possibly TRBD1 for D (6 bases). The CDR3 is made up of 11 amino acids. Germline values: CDR1 SGHRS, CDR2 YFSETQ. With 0 bases removed from V and 10 bases from J, the gap between germline ends came to 7 bases. The CDR3 is CASSLGGPAFF. The CDR3 nucleotides read TGCGCCAGCAGCTTGGGGGGGCCAGCTTTCTTT.

The chain employs TRBV28 and TRBJ2-7; TRBD1 or TRBD2 may be the D gene (5 bases each). This CDR3 region has 13 residues. Between the trimmed V and J ends, which lost 7 bases and 3 bases, there was a span of 13 bases. The germline CDR1 and CDR2 sequences are MDHEN and SYDVKM. CDR3 sequence reads: CASISGTDYEQYF. CDR3 coding DNA: TGTGCCAGCATTTCCGGGACGGACTACGAGCAGTACTTC.

This rearrangement joins TRBV18 to TRBJ2-5, with 9 bases that match TRBD1. Losses at the gene ends were 6 bases for V and 1 base for J; bases not matched to a gene: 9. Germline V gene data show CDR1 as KGHSH and CDR2 as LQKENI. The CDR3 length is 16 residues. CDR3 region: CASSRSGTGIQETQYF. CDR3 nucleotide sequence: TGTGCCAGCTCCCGATCCGGGACAGGGATCCAAGAGACCCAGTACTTC.

The rearrangement links TRBV7-9 to TRBJ2-6, with a possible D match to TRBD1 (7 bases). Germline assignment: CDR1 SEHNR and CDR2 FQNEAQ (reference sequence). The CDR3 is made up of 17 amino acids. Trimming removed 6 bases at V and 0 bases at J, with 15 bases between. The CDR3 protein is CASRRDRFNSGANVLTF. CDR3 nucleotides: TGTGCCAGCAGGCGGGACAGATTCAACTCTGGGGCCAACGTCCTGACTTTC.

The chain combines TRBV6-6 with TRBJ2-7; possibly TRBD2 for D (6 bases). Germline values: CDR1 MNHNY, CDR2 SVGAGI (reference sequence). V lost 6 bases and J lost 4, with 7 bases in between. CDR3 length equals 11 residues. The CDR3 sequence: CASRGGYEQYF. The CDR3 region has the DNA TGTGCCAGCAGGGGGGGTTACGAGCAGTACTTC.

The chain employs TRBV5-1 and TRBJ2-2; D could derive from TRBD1 or TRBD2 (5 bases each). In germline, CDR1 is SGHRS, CDR2 YFSETQ. The CDR3 has 15 residues. The germline V and J ends were trimmed by 5 bases and 0 bases, with 11 bases remaining between them. CDR3 in amino acids: CASSSGASNTGELFF. In DNA, the CDR3 is TGCGCCAGCAGTTCCGGGGCCTCGAACACCGGGGAGCTGTTTTTT.

The chain carries TRBV30 and TRBJ2-7; TRBD1 is a possible D gene (6 bases). The germline V gene encodes CDR1 GTSNPN and CDR2 SVGIG (reference sequence). Trimming left V 0 bases short and J 11 bases short, with 14 bases between. The CDR3 totals 12 residues. The CDR3 spells CAWSVGHPMEYF. As DNA, the CDR3 is TGTGCCTGGAGTGTGGGACACCCAATGGAGTACTTC.

This clone has a handful of counts. This chain uses TRBV4-2 with TRBJ2-7; 9 bases agree with TRBD2. The junction had 13 bases not matched to a gene; V was cut back by 1 base and J by 0 bases. The CDR3 is 19 residues long. The germline gives CDR1 LGHNA, CDR2 YNFKEQ. The CDR3 sequence is CASSQGSLAGRASSYEQYF. Written as DNA, the CDR3 is TGTGCCAGCAGCCAAGGTTCCCTAGCGGGGAGAGCTAGCTCCTACGAGCAGTACTTC.

As to this clone: Different DNA sequences within this sample yield the same CDR3. The chain joins TRBV11-2 to TRBJ2-7; TRBD2 matches 9 bases. CDR3 length equals 15 residues. V was clipped by 1 base and J by 2 bases; unmatched bases: 3. In germline, CDR1 is SGHAT, CDR2 FQNNGV. The CDR3 loop is CASSLGAGGPYEQYF. Here the CDR3 DNA reads TGTGCCAGCAGCTTAGGGGCGGGAGGGCCCTACGAGCAGTACTTC. Looking up the rest from reference TRBV11-2 and TRBJ2-7 gives the full variable domain: EAGVAQSPRYKIIEKRQSVAFWCNPISGHATLYWYQQILGQGPKLLIQFQNNGVVDDSQLPKDRFSAERLKGVDSTLKIQPAKLEDSAVYLCASSLGAGGPYEQYFGPGTRLTVT.

The rearrangement links TRBV6-1 to TRBJ2-1, with a tentative D call TRBD2 (6 bases). The V gene's germline CDR1 is MNHNS and CDR2 SASEGT. V was cut by 2 bases and J by 8 bases, with 16 bases left in between. The CDR3 length is 15 residues. CDR3 loop: CASSEPGVVVYEQFF. The CDR3 coding sequence is TGTGCCAGCAGTGAACCGGGGGTGGTGGTTTATGAGCAGTTCTTC.

With respect to this clone: One end of the junction does not line up with germline, which may come from a read error. The genes are TRBV7-7 and TRBJ1-1; weak D call: TRBD1 (6 bases). This CDR3 comprises 13 residues. The germline gives CDR1 SSHAT, CDR2 FNYEAQ (reference sequence). CDR3 sequence: CASSLGQHTEAFF. The CDR3, as DNA: TGTGCTAGCAGCTTAGGACAGCACACTGAAGCTTTCTTT. Full variable domain (rest looked up from reference TRBV7-7 and TRBJ1-1): GAGVSQSPRYKVTKRGQDVTLRCDPISSHATLYWYQQALGQGPEFLTYFNYEAQPDKSGLPSDRFSAERPEGSISTLTIQRTEQRDSAMYRCASSLGQHTEAFFGQGTRLTVV.